The 16 T cell receptor beta chains presented below share a single source sample, sequenced in a study of OX40 agonist ivuxolimab in advanced cancers. Measured with immunoSEQ multiplex PCR; TCRdb has only the in-frame clones, and not every one. This table has tens of thousands of clones, about 94% appearing once. The source was CD4+ or CD8+ T cells sorted from blood, collected in a trial of the OX40 agonist ivuxolimab. The receptors stem from an adult with an advanced solid tumor such as melanoma, head and neck, liver or kidney cancer.

V is TRBV7-9 and J is TRBJ2-3; D uncertain. Germline-derived CDR1 and CDR2 are SEHNR and FQNEAQ (reference sequence). Trimming shortened V by 3 bases and J by 2 bases, and 12 bases separated the two germline ends. The CDR3 is made up of 15 amino acids. CDR3 residues: CASSLTDAFTDTQYF. The DNA of the CDR3 is TGTGCCAGCAGCTTGACGGACGCCTTCACAGATACGCAGTATTTT.

The J gene is TRBJ2-7, the V gene TRBV2; D is uncertain. The CDR3 runs to 15 residues. CDR1 and CDR2 from the germline V gene are SNHLY and FYNNEI. The ends were cut back, 4 bases at V and 5 bases at J, with 18 bases in the middle. CDR3 coding DNA: TGTGCCAGCAGTGTTTCAGTGAACTCACCCGACGAGCAGTACTTC. Translated, it gives CASSVSVNSPDEQYF. Variable domain in full (rest from reference TRBV2 and TRBJ2-7): EPEVTQTPSHQVTQMGQEVILRCVPISNHLYFYWYRQILGQKVEFLVSFYNNEISEKSEIFDDQFSVERPDGSNFTLKIRSTKLEDSAMYFCASSVSVNSPDEQYFGPGTRLTVT.

The CDR3 DNA reads TGTGCCTGGAGTGGGACAGGGAGGATCGACTATGGCTACACCTTC. Translation: CAWSGTGRIDYGYTF. The gene calls are TRBV30 and TRBJ1-2, with 8 bases fitting TRBD1. The CDR3 is 15 residues long. Germline assignment: CDR1 GTSNPN and CDR2 SVGIG (reference sequence). J gave up 3 bases and V 1 base, and 7 bases lay outside the gene matches.

The chain uses TRBV7-9 and TRBJ2-1, with unresolved D. Trimming left V 3 bases short and J 7 bases short, with 4 bases between. CDR1 SEHNR and CDR2 FQNEAQ come from the germline V gene (reference sequence). This CDR3 spans 11 amino acids. The CDR3 DNA follows: TGTGCCAGCAGCTTTAGTAATGAGCAGTTCTTC. Protein product: CASSFSNEQFF.

J is TRBJ1-5 and V is TRBV27; TRBD1 is a possible D gene (6 bases). This CDR3 has 17 residues. The V and J ends lost 4 bases and 1 base respectively, with 17 bases between them. Germline CDR1 MNHEY, CDR2 SMNVEV (reference sequence). The CDR3 DNA follows: TGTGCCAGCAGTTACCGCGGGGGGGGGCCGAGCAATCAGCCCCAGCATTTT. It codes for CASSYRGGGPSNQPQHF.

This chain joins TRBV19 and TRBJ1-5, with D possibly being TRBD1 (5 bases). This CDR3 spans 15 amino acids. V was shortened by 3 bases and J by 5 bases, with 14 bases between the two germline ends. Germline-derived CDR1 and CDR2 are LNHDA and SQIVND (reference sequence). This CDR3 is CASSMGGTVYQPQHF. The DNA for the CDR3 is TGTGCCAGTAGTATGGGAGGGACTGTGTATCAGCCCCAGCATTTT.

A single count supports this clone. V gene TRBV4-1 combines with J gene TRBJ2-1; TRBD2 aligns across 15 bases. CDR3 size: 17 residues. The germline CDR1 and CDR2 sequences are MGHRA and YSYEKL. J was trimmed by 7 bases and V by 2 bases; bases with no gene match: 6. The DNA of the CDR3 is TGCGCCAGCAGCCAACCCCCGGGACTAGCGGGAGGTAATGAGCAGTTCTTC. Translating it yields CASSQPPGLAGGNEQFF.

The genes are TRBV6-1 and TRBJ2-6; 9 nucleotides align to TRBD2. This CDR3 has 18 amino acids. V was pared by 1 base and J by 4 bases, with 8 bases of the junction left unmatched. CDR1 is MNHNS, CDR2 SASEGT, per germline. For the CDR3, the DNA is TGTGCCAGCAGTGAAGAACTTAGCGGGAGTTCCGGGGCCAACGTCCTGACTTTC. This encodes CASSEELSGSSGANVLTF.

The rearrangement links TRBV2 to TRBJ2-6; TRBD2 is a possible D gene (5 bases). Germline V gene sequence: CDR1 SNHLY, CDR2 FYNNEI. Between the trimmed V and J ends, which lost 5 bases and 0 bases, there was a span of 8 bases. There are 15 residues in the CDR3. The CDR3 region is CASSRLASGANVLTF. The CDR3 DNA follows: TGTGCCAGCAGTCGTCTAGCCTCTGGGGCCAACGTCCTGACTTTC.

In this sample, this clone turned up once. This chain uses TRBV7-2 with TRBJ2-3; D is undetermined. This CDR3 contains 15 residues. CDR1 is SGHTA and CDR2 is FQGNSA in the germline V gene. V dropped 0 bases and J dropped 2 bases, with 9 bases sitting between them. The CDR3 spells CASSLAMGPTDTQYF. The CDR3 DNA reads as TGTGCCAGCAGCTTAGCAATGGGTCCCACAGATACGCAGTATTTT. Complete variable domain (other parts from reference TRBV7-2 and TRBJ2-3): GAGVSQSPSNKVTEKGKDVELRCDPISGHTALYWYRQSLGQGLEFLIYFQGNSAPDKSGLPSDRFSAERTGGSVSTLTIQRTQQEDSAVYLCASSLAMGPTDTQYFGPGTRLTVL.

This chain links TRBV12-5 with TRBJ1-4; D is unclear. Trimming took 1 base from V and 8 from J, leaving 17 bases between them. The CDR3 contains 16 residues. Germline CDR1 and CDR2: LGHNT and FRNRAP. CDR3 sequence: CASGLASSGLGEKLFF. Here the CDR3 DNA reads TGTGCTAGTGGTTTGGCCTCTTCGGGCCTGGGGGAAAAACTGTTTTTT.

This chain links TRBV30 with TRBJ2-7; D may be TRBD1 (5 bases). Trimming shortened V by 8 bases and J by 3 bases, and 14 bases separated the two germline ends. CDR1 GTSNPN and CDR2 SVGIG come from the germline V gene (reference sequence). The CDR3 contains 12 residues. CDR3 DNA sequence: TGTGCCGGCCGTACAGGAGACTACGAGCAGTACTTC. This translates into CAGRTGDYEQYF.

The rearrangement links TRBV19 to TRBJ1-1; D remains unclear. The CDR3 sequence is 11 residues long. Germline-derived CDR1 and CDR2 are LNHDA and SQIVND (reference sequence). Trimming left V 8 bases short and J 2 bases short, with 6 bases between. The CDR3 nucleotides are TGTGCCAGTCGTAGTAACACTGAAGCTTTCTTT. This codes for CASRSNTEAFF.

The gene calls are TRBV27 and TRBJ2-1; either TRBD1 or TRBD2 may supply D (5 bases each). There are 16 residues in the CDR3. V was clipped by 5 bases and J by 5 bases, with 19 bases between them. The V gene's germline CDR1 is MNHEY and CDR2 SMNVEV (reference sequence). The DNA of the CDR3 is TGTGCCAGCAGTCTAATCCTCGGGGTAGGGGACAATGAGCAGTTCTTC. As protein: CASSLILGVGDNEQFF.

The chain is built from TRBV11-1 and TRBJ2-4; a weak D match, TRBD1 (5 bases). In germline, CDR1 is SGHAT, CDR2 FQDESV (reference sequence). The CDR3 totals 16 residues. Trimming cost V 4 bases and J 7 bases, with 20 bases left between them. The CDR3 region is CASSSRTPGMGNIQYF. CDR3 coding DNA: TGTGCCAGCAGCTCGAGGACACCTGGTATGGGCAACATTCAGTACTTC.

The V and J genes are TRBV4-1 and TRBJ2-7, with D tentatively TRBD1 or TRBD2 (5 bases each). The V and J ends lost 5 bases and 3 bases respectively, with 14 bases between them. Germline CDR1 reads MGHRA; CDR2 reads YSYEKL. The CDR3 consists of 14 residues. In nucleotides, the CDR3 is TGCGCCAGCAGCTTAAGGGACGGCAGCTACGAGCAGTACTTC. This sequence encodes CASSLRDGSYEQYF.